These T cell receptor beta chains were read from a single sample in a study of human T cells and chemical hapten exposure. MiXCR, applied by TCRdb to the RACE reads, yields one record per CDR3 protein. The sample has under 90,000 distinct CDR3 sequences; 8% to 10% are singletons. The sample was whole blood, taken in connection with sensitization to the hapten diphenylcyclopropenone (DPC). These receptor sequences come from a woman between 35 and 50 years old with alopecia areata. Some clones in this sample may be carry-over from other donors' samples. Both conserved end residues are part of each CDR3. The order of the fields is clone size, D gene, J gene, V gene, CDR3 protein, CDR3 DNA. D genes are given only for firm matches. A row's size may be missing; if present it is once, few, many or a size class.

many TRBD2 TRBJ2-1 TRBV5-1 CASSSSGGAREQFF TGCGCCAGCAGCTCTAGCGGGGGGGCCCGTGAGCAGTTCTTC
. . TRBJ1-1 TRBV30 CAWTIDAEAFF TGTGCCTGGACCATCGATGCTGAAGCTTTCTTT
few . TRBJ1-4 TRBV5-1 CASSPAGTTNEKLFF TGCGCCAGCAGCCCGGCAGGCACAACTAATGAAAAACTGTTTTTT
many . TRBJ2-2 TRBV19 CASSIYTGELFF TGTGCCAGTAGTATCTACACCGGGGAGCTGTTTTTT
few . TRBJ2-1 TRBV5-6 CASSLTLYNEQFF TGTGCCAGCAGCTTAACCCTTTACAATGAGCAGTTCTTC
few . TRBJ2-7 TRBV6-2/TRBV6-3 CASWDRKGTYEQYF TGTGCCAGCTGGGACCGCAAAGGGACCTACGAGCAGTACTTC
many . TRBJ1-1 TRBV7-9 CASSLYTEAFF TGTGCCAGCAGCTTGTACACTGAAGCTTTCTTT
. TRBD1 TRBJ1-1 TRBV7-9 CASSLSGGPEAFF TGTGCCAGCAGCTTATCAGGGGGCCCTGAAGCTTTCTTT
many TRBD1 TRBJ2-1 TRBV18 CASSPPTGGGEQFF TGTGCCAGCTCACCACCGACAGGGGGGGGTGAGCAGTTCTTC
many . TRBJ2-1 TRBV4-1 CASSQFDGWLVEQFF TGCGCCAGCAGCCAATTCGACGGGTGGTTGGTTGAGCAGTTCTTC
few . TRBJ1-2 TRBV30 CAWYGQTYGYTF TGTGCCTGGTACGGACAGACCTATGGCTACACCTTC
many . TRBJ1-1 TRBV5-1 CASSSPDGSSSNTEAFF TGCGCCAGCAGCTCTCCGGACGGTTCTTCCTCGAACACTGAAGCTTTCTTT
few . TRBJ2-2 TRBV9 CASSVADSLYTGELFF TGTGCCAGCAGCGTTGCTGACAGTCTTTACACCGGGGAGCTGTTTTTT
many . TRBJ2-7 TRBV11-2 CASSLEAGFSYEQYF TGTGCCAGCAGCTTAGAGGCAGGTTTCTCCTACGAGCAGTACTTC
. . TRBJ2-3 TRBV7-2 CASSLGVSDTQYF TGTGCCAGCAGCTTGGGGGTCTCAGATACGCAGTATTTT
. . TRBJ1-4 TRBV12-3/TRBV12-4 CASSLAGGREKLFF TGTGCCAGCAGTTTAGCCGGAGGAAGGGAAAAACTGTTTTTT
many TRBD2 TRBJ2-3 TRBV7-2 CASSLGALAGGPATDTQYF TGTGCCAGCAGCTTAGGTGCACTAGCGGGGGGGCCTGCTACAGATACGCAGTATTTT
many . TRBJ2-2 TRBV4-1 CASSGRGSTMNTGELFF TGCGCCAGCAGCGGGCGGGGCTCTACGATGAACACCGGGGAGCTGTTTTTT
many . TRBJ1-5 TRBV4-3 CASSQDLRQPQHF TGCGCCAGCAGCCAAGATCTACGTCAGCCCCAGCATTTT
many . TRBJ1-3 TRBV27 CASSLNGGVGNTIYF TGTGCCAGCAGTTTAAACGGAGGGGTAGGAAACACCATATATTTT
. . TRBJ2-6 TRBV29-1 CSVDEDFSSGANVLTF TGCAGCGTTGACGAGGACTTCAGCTCTGGGGCCAACGTCCTGACTTTC
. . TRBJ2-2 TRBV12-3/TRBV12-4 CASSLAGPLRELFF TGTGCCAGCAGTTTAGCGGGGCCACTTCGGGAGCTGTTTTTT
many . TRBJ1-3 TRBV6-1 CASSYDKAAGNTIYF TGTGCCAGCAGTTATGACAAAGCCGCTGGAAACACCATATATTTT
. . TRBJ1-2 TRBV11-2 CASSLAGLGARYGYTF TGTGCCAGCAGCTTAGCTGGTTTGGGGGCCCGTTACGGCTACACCTTC
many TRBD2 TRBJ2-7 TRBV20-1 CSARPGGSYEQYF TGCAGTGCTAGACCGGGGGGGTCCTACGAGCAGTACTTC
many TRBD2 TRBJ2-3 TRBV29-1 CSAGGLAGVTDTQYF TGCAGCGCCGGAGGCCTAGCGGGGGTCACAGATACGCAGTATTTT
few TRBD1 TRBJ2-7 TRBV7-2 CASSRRGLAYEQYF TGTGCCAGCAGCCGCAGGGGGTTGGCCTACGAGCAGTACTTC
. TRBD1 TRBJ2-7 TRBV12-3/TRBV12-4 CASSPTSRTGSGYEQYF TGTGCCAGCAGCCCTACTTCCCGGACAGGATCCGGCTACGAGCAGTACTTC